The 16 T cell receptor beta chains below were found in one sample sequenced in a study of shared clonotypes between healthy human individuals. The protocol was immunoSEQ multiplex PCR, while the TCRdb copy is restricted to in-frame clones and leaves out a portion. Of millions of clones listed, 80% to 95% are singletons. Sequencing was carried out using naive CD4+ T cells from PBMCs. Subset defined: CD45RA+ positively selected. The source of these receptors is a man aged 18 to 30 in good health. Some clones in this sample may be carry-over from other donors' samples.

This clone occurred once. The rearrangement links TRBV6-5 to TRBJ1-1; the match to TRBD1 covers 11 bases. CDR3 length: 14 amino acids. Per the germline V gene, CDR1 is MNHEY and CDR2 is SVGAGI. After removal of 6 bases from V and 5 bases from J, the junction contained 5 bases not matched to a gene. CDR3 DNA: TGTGCCAGCAGGTGGGACAGGGGGTGGACTGAAGCTTTCTTT. It is translated as CASRWDRGWTEAFF.

The chain carries TRBV14 and TRBJ1-2; D gene ambiguous. CDR1 is SGHDN, CDR2 FVKESK, per germline. Trimming cost V 4 bases and J 8 bases, with 17 bases left between them. This CDR3 region has 14 residues. The CDR3 DNA reads as TGTGCCAGCAGCCGCCAGCCGTGGTCCGGCGGCTACACCTTC. Its protein product is CASSRQPWSGGYTF.

The chain carries TRBV27 and TRBJ1-2; D remains ambiguous. The V end lost 5 bases, the J end lost 0 bases, and 7 bases lay between the germline ends. Germline-derived CDR1 and CDR2 are MNHEY and SMNVEV (reference sequence). The CDR3 contains 13 residues. The CDR3 sequence: CASSRGTNYGYTF. The CDR3 DNA reads as TGTGCCAGCAGTCGCGGGACTAACTATGGCTACACCTTC.

As regards this clone: A read error may account for a junction end that differs from germline. The rearrangement links TRBV2 to TRBJ2-5; the D gene could be TRBD1 or TRBD2 (5 bases each). Germline V lookup: CDR1 SNHLY, CDR2 FYNNEI. This CDR3 region has 11 residues. CDR3 loop: CASSAERGVDF. The CDR3 bases are TGTGCCAGCAGTGCGGAAAGAGGGGTGGACTTC.

This chain joins TRBV28 and TRBJ2-1, with 15 nucleotides matching TRBD2. There are 18 residues in the CDR3. Germline values: CDR1 MDHEN, CDR2 SYDVKM. With 4 bases clipped from V and 7 bases from J, the junction kept 11 bases outside the gene matches. CDR3 protein: CASSSSGLAGGPGNEQFF. The CDR3 nucleotides are TGTGCCAGCAGTTCCTCCGGACTAGCGGGAGGGCCGGGTAATGAGCAGTTCTTC.

This chain joins TRBV11-2 and TRBJ2-7; D uncertain. Deletions cut 1 base from V and 2 bases from J, with 12 bases between. The CDR3 has 15 amino acids. Germline V gives CDR1 SGHAT, CDR2 FQNNGV. The CDR3 coding sequence is TGTGCCAGCAGCTTAGTCCGTTCGAAAACCTACGAGCAGTACTTC. Amino acid sequence: CASSLVRSKTYEQYF.

This clone was detected only a few times. The chain has TRBV19 and TRBJ1-3; possible D gene TRBD1, 5 bases. V lost 4 bases and J 0 bases, leaving 13 bases between the germline ends. The CDR3 runs 16 residues. Germline lookup yields CDR1 LNHDA and CDR2 SQIVND (reference sequence). CDR3 loop: CASSRSRQSSGNTIYF. In nucleotides, the CDR3 is TGTGCCAGTAGTAGATCGCGACAGAGCTCTGGAAACACCATATATTTT.

This clone was recorded once. The rearrangement joins TRBV18 to TRBJ2-5; 13 positions match TRBD2. CDR3 length: 17 residues. The V and J ends lost 3 bases and 4 bases, in that order; junction bases with no gene match: 8. Germline-derived CDR1 and CDR2 are KGHSH and LQKENI. The CDR3 DNA follows: TGTGCCAGCTCACCCTACGGGACTAGCGGGATAACAGAGACCCAGTACTTC. It encodes CASSPYGTSGITETQYF.

This chain joins TRBV11-2 and TRBJ2-7; D is ambiguous. This CDR3 has 16 amino acids. In germline, CDR1 is SGHAT, CDR2 FQNNGV. Trimming took 3 bases from V and 4 from J, leaving 19 bases between them. For the CDR3, the DNA is TGTGCCAGCAGCTTCCGATCGGTAGGGATCTATTACGAGCAGTACTTC. Translation: CASSFRSVGIYYEQYF.

This rearrangement joins TRBV11-1 to TRBJ1-5; D may be TRBD1 (5 bases). The CDR3 spans 13 residues. Trimming cost V 5 bases and J 7 bases, with 12 bases left between them. Per the germline V gene, CDR1 is SGHAT and CDR2 is FQDESV (reference sequence). CDR3 coding DNA: TGTGCCAGCAGCCCAGGGTTGGGGCAGCCCCAGCATTTT. Residues: CASSPGLGQPQHF.

J is TRBJ2-1 and V is TRBV5-1; no clear D gene. The CDR3 has 13 residues. CDR1 SGHRS and CDR2 YFSETQ come from the germline V gene. Trimming stripped 0 bases from V and 5 bases from J, with 6 bases between. CDR3 loop: CASSLGEDNEQFF. For the CDR3, the DNA is TGCGCCAGCAGCTTGGGTGAAGACAATGAGCAGTTCTTC.

The gene calls are TRBV9 and TRBJ1-5; D may be TRBD1 (5 bases). The CDR3 consists of 13 residues. Germline CDR1 is SGDLS and CDR2 is YYNGEE. V shed 4 bases and J shed 7 bases, with 12 bases lying between them. The CDR3 region is CASSPGGEQPQHF. For the CDR3, the DNA is TGTGCCAGCAGCCCGGGGGGGGAACAGCCCCAGCATTTT. Together with reference TRBV9 and TRBJ1-5, the CDR3 gives the full variable domain: DSGVTQTPKHLITATGQRVTLRCSPRSGDLSVYWYQQSLDQGLQFLIQYYNGEERAKGNILERFSAQQFPDLHSELNLSSLELGDSALYFCASSPGGEQPQHFGDGTRLSIL.

The chain uses TRBV7-2 and TRBJ1-3, with TRBD1 matching over 7 bases. This CDR3 is 16 amino acids long. The germline V gene encodes CDR1 SGHTA and CDR2 FQGNSA. Germline trimming cut 5 bases from V and 0 bases from J; bases unmatched to any gene: 7. The CDR3: CASSMGQPSSGNTIYF. The CDR3 DNA follows: TGTGCCAGCAGCATGGGACAGCCGAGCTCTGGAAACACCATATATTTT.

V is TRBV5-1 and J is TRBJ2-7; perhaps TRBD2 as D (5 bases). The CDR3 runs 14 residues. Germline CDR1 SGHRS, CDR2 YFSETQ. V lost 0 bases, J lost 7 bases, and 14 bases lay in between. The CDR3: CASSLGWLASEQYF. CDR3 in DNA: TGCGCCAGCAGCTTGGGCTGGCTAGCAAGTGAGCAGTACTTC.

The J gene is TRBJ2-7, the V gene TRBV7-3, with 11 bases matching TRBD1. CDR1 SGHTA and CDR2 FQGTGA come from the germline V gene. The CDR3 length is 15 residues. V was pared by 4 bases and J by 3 bases, with 5 bases of the junction left unmatched. The CDR3 loop reads CASSYTGTGGYEQYF. The CDR3, as DNA: TGTGCCAGCAGCTATACCGGGACAGGGGGCTACGAGCAGTACTTC.

The chain links TRBV9 to TRBJ2-5, with 7 bases fitting TRBD2. The V and J ends lost 0 bases and 4 bases, in that order; junction bases with no gene match: 6. This CDR3 region has 15 residues. CDR1 and CDR2 (germline): SGDLS, YYNGEE. CDR3 region: CASSVEGAGPETQYF. CDR3 DNA: TGTGCCAGCAGCGTAGAAGGAGCGGGACCAGAGACCCAGTACTTC.